One sample yielded the 8 T cell receptor beta chains listed below, sequenced in a study of neurological immune-mediated disorders (dated by TCRdb to between 2018 and 2020). The library was generated by 5' RACE. The run used an Illumina HiSeq 2500. The public sequencing data were trimmed at Q25 with fastp and processed into clonotypes with MiXCR by TCRdb, which kept only in-frame beta chains. Here each entry gathers all rows of one CDR3 protein and keeps the most common genes and DNA. Recorded for this sample are roughly 89,000 distinct CDR3 sequences; 2.5% to 3% of them occurred a single time. Jointly, the top ten make up over 0.95% of the sample. The sequencing sample was made of PBMCs. The receptors derive from a woman aged 25 to 45 with multiple sclerosis.

This clonotype was recorded a few times. A clone one base away is much larger, so this may be a read error. The gene calls are TRBV5-1 and TRBJ2-6; no definite D call. V lost 8 bases, J lost 4 bases, and 13 bases lay in between. The CDR3 sequence is 14 residues long. Germline V gene lookup returns CDR1 SGHRS and CDR2 YFSETQ. The CDR3 DNA reads as TGCGCCAGTAATTTAGATATGGGGGCCAACGTCCTGACTTTC. The encoded protein is CASNLDMGANVLTF.

In its sample, this clonotype was seen many times. V and J are TRBV4-3 and TRBJ1-2, with 7 positions matching TRBD1. Losses at the gene ends were 1 base for V and 2 bases for J; bases not matched to a gene: 7. This CDR3 is 16 amino acids long. Germline CDR1 reads LGHNA; CDR2 reads YSLEER. The CDR3 loop reads CASSQGQGRANYGYTF. The CDR3 coding sequence is TGCGCCAGCAGCCAAGGACAGGGAAGAGCCAACTATGGCTACACCTTC.

This clonotype was counted at least ten times. The gene calls are TRBV6-2 or TRBV6-3 and TRBJ1-1; D remains ambiguous. V lost 10 bases, J lost 11 bases, and 14 bases lay in between. Per germline, CDR1 MNHEY and CDR2 SVGEGT. This CDR3 has 10 amino acids. CDR3 loop: CATWAAKAFF. The DNA of the CDR3 is TGTGCCACCTGGGCGGCCAAGGCTTTCTTT.

The table lists this clonotype with many counts. CDR3 sequence (DNA): TGCGCCAGCAGCCTTGGGACTAGCGGGGGAAAGGGGGGAGAGTTCTTC. Translated, it gives CASSLGTSGGKGGEFF. This chain connects TRBV4-3 to TRBJ2-1; 14 bases line up with TRBD2. Germline trimming cut 4 bases from V and 14 bases from J; bases unmatched to any gene: 13. The CDR3 loop spans 16 amino acids. Germline V gene sequence: CDR1 LGHNA, CDR2 YSLEER.

This clonotype occurred many times. The chain joins TRBV7-9 to TRBJ2-5; 7 bases are a match to TRBD2. In germline, CDR1 is SEHNR, CDR2 FQNEAQ (reference sequence). With V trimmed by 7 bases and J by 1 base, 9 bases remained unmatched. This CDR3 has 15 amino acids. The CDR3 DNA follows: TGTGCCAGCACCCTGGGAGGGCTCCCCCAAGAGACCCAGTACTTC. It encodes CASTLGGLPQETQYF.

This clonotype was found many times. V and J are TRBV6-4 and TRBJ2-2; TRBD1 matches at 7 bases. The CDR3 is 14 residues long. V lost 2 bases and J lost 3; bases outside the gene matches: 0. CDR1 and CDR2 (germline): MRHNA, SNTAGT. The chain's CDR3 is CASSDTGDTGELFF. The CDR3 DNA reads TGTGCCAGCAGTGACACAGGGGACACCGGGGAGCTGTTTTTT.

The chain carries TRBV4-2 and TRBJ2-7, with TRBD2 identical over 9 bases. Germline V gene sequence: CDR1 LGHNA, CDR2 YNFKEQ. With 2 bases clipped from V and 5 bases from J, the junction kept 4 bases outside the gene matches. This CDR3 comprises 14 residues. The CDR3 sequence is CASSQPGLADEQYF. DNA of the CDR3: TGTGCCAGCAGCCAACCGGGACTAGCCGACGAGCAGTACTTC.

Ten or more counts support this clonotype. The V and J genes are TRBV6-2 or TRBV6-3 and TRBJ2-7, with D unresolved. The CDR3 is 14 amino acids. Germline CDR1 is MNHEY and CDR2 is SVGEGT. The V end was cut by 4 bases, the J end by 4 bases, with 14 bases between. CDR3 sequence (DNA): TGTGCCAGCAGTTCCGACCAGACGAGTTACGAGCAGTACTTC. This translates into CASSSDQTSYEQYF.